One sample yielded the 12 T cell receptor beta chains listed below, sequenced in a study of T cells in narcolepsy. Profiled with immunoSEQ multiplex PCR; TCRdb holds only in-frame clones, not every one. The sample has about 40,000 clones, around 88% seen once. Sequenced input: CD45RA- memory CD4+ T cells from PBMCs. Receptor source: a human donor with narcolepsy.

The chain is built from TRBV6-1 and TRBJ2-5; D is perhaps TRBD1 or TRBD2 (6 bases each). The tail of the sequence fits TRBJ2-7 better, so the J call may be wrong. Germline CDR1 and CDR2: MNHNS and SASEGT. The length of the CDR3 is 15 residues. The CDR3 coding sequence is TGTGCCAGCAGTGCCCTGGACGGGGGCGCGGGCGAGCAGTACTTC. Its translation: CASSALDGGAGEQYF.

V and J are TRBV19 and TRBJ2-7, with D tentatively TRBD1 (6 bases). V dropped 4 bases and J dropped 4 bases, with 11 bases sitting between them. The CDR3 contains 13 residues. Germline CDR1 and CDR2: LNHDA and SQIVND (reference sequence). As DNA, the CDR3 is TGTGCCAGTAGTACAACAGGGACGTACGAGCAGTACTTC. It yields the protein CASSTTGTYEQYF.

The chain employs TRBV29-1 and TRBJ2-7; 15 nucleotides match TRBD2. The CDR3 is made up of 14 amino acids. Germline V gives CDR1 SQVTM, CDR2 ANQGSEA. V gave up 7 bases and J gave up 3 bases; unmatched junction bases: 4. The CDR3 region has the DNA TGCAGCGGGGGGACTAGCGGGAGGAGCTACGAGCAGTACTTC. Translation gives CSGGTSGRSYEQYF.

The chain employs TRBV28 and TRBJ2-1; 9 bases fit TRBD2. Trimming cost V 5 bases and J 3 bases; bases outside gene matches: 8. The CDR3 length is 16 residues. Germline lookup yields CDR1 MDHEN and CDR2 SYDVKM. In DNA form, the CDR3 reads TGTGCCAGCAGTCCCGTCGCGGGGGGGAACTACAATGAGCAGTTCTTC. Its translation: CASSPVAGGNYNEQFF.

This rearrangement joins TRBV10-3 to TRBJ2-1, with 12 bases lining up with TRBD2. CDR1 is ENHRY, CDR2 SYGVKD, per germline. This CDR3 spans 15 amino acids. V dropped 3 bases and J dropped 8; count of bases not matched to a gene: 5. The CDR3 DNA follows: TGTGCCATCAGTGATCTAGCGGGAGGGCCCGATGAGCAGTTCTTC. It codes for CAISDLAGGPDEQFF.

The CDR3 DNA follows: TGTGCCAGCAGCTGGGAGAACTATGGCTACACCTTC. This encodes CASSWENYGYTF. This sequence joins TRBV5-6 and TRBJ1-2; D call uncertain. V was cut by 3 bases and J by 2 bases, with 5 bases left in between. Germline V gives CDR1 SGHDT, CDR2 YYEEEE. This CDR3 has 12 residues. The full variable domain, in which reference TRBV5-6 and TRBJ1-2 provide the parts outside the CDR3, is DAGVTQSPTHLIKTRGQQVTLRCSPKSGHDTVSWYQQALGQGPQFIFQYYEEEERQRGNFPDRFSGHQFPNYSSELNVNALLLGDSALYLCASSWENYGYTFGSGTRLTVV.

This chain connects TRBV14 to TRBJ2-2; D is unresolved. CDR3 length equals 14 residues. The germline CDR1 and CDR2 sequences are SGHDN and FVKESK. With 4 bases removed from V and 7 bases from J, the gap between germline ends came to 13 bases. CDR3: CASSRNPKGGELFF. The CDR3 coding sequence is TGTGCCAGCAGCCGGAACCCCAAGGGCGGGGAGCTGTTTTTT.

This chain joins TRBV6-5 and TRBJ1-5, with 8 nucleotides matching TRBD1. Per the germline V gene, CDR1 is MNHEY and CDR2 is SVGAGI. This CDR3 region has 14 residues. The ends lost 6 bases at V and 4 bases at J; junction bases unmatched: 5. CDR3 protein: CASRDRAQNQPQHF. In nucleotides, the CDR3 is TGTGCCAGCAGGGACAGGGCCCAAAATCAGCCCCAGCATTTT.

This chain joins TRBV6-5 and TRBJ1-2, with a weak D call TRBD1 (5 bases). V gave up 2 bases and J gave up 6 bases, with 10 bases separating them. CDR1 and CDR2 (germline): MNHEY, SVGAGI. This CDR3 is built from 13 residues. CDR3 sequence (DNA): TGTGCCAGCAGTTACGCAGGGAGGGATGGCTACACCTTC. Translating it yields CASSYAGRDGYTF.

CDR3 amino acids: CACLPARAGKQYF. Here the CDR3 DNA reads TGTGCCTGTCTCCCTGCGCGCGCGGGAAAGCAGTACTTC. This chain joins TRBV30 and TRBJ2-7, with D perhaps TRBD2 (6 bases). The length of the CDR3 is 13 residues. Germline lookup yields CDR1 GTSNPN and CDR2 SVGIG (reference sequence). Deletions cut 6 bases from V and 8 bases from J, with 20 bases between.

CDR3 residues: CASTYTGSTEAFF. The DNA of the CDR3 is TGTGCCAGTACCTATACAGGGAGTACTGAAGCTTTCTTT. The gene calls are TRBV19 and TRBJ1-1; D is possibly TRBD1 (6 bases). CDR3 length: 13 residues. Per the germline V gene, CDR1 is LNHDA and CDR2 is SQIVND (reference sequence). V shed 7 bases and J shed 5 bases, with 14 bases lying between them.

The chain joins TRBV12-5 to TRBJ1-3; D call uncertain. The CDR3 is 14 residues long. V shed 3 bases and J shed 2 bases, with 8 bases lying between them. Looked up from germline, CDR1 is LGHNT and CDR2 is FRNRAP. The CDR3 loop reads CASGLTPAGNTIYF. CDR3 in DNA: TGTGCTAGTGGTTTAACCCCGGCTGGAAACACCATATATTTT.